The source of this TCR beta chain is a study of OX40 agonist ivuxolimab in advanced cancers. Study-wide context: At 82.7% male, the cohort had a mean age of 60 years, ranging from roughly 20 to 80. Study-wide results and limits: Both blood CD4+ and CD8+ T cells showed clonal growth by week 6 at 0.1 to 3.0 mg/kg.

From germline, CDR1 is SGHNT and CDR2 YYREEE (reference sequence). With V trimmed by 2 bases and J by 6 bases, 8 bases remained unmatched. The CDR3 loop spans 15 amino acids. A word on this clone: Its antigen remains unknown.

Assay: immunoSEQ multiplex PCR; the TCRdb copy retains only in-frame clones and omits some. The sample contains over 30,000 clones, about 88% of which appear only once. This chain joins TRBV5-4 and TRBJ2-3, with 8 bases matching TRBD1. The TCR originated in an adult with an advanced solid tumor such as melanoma, head and neck, liver or kidney cancer. Sample: CD4+ or CD8+ T cells sorted from blood, taken in a trial of the OX40 agonist ivuxolimab. The CDR3 DNA reads TGTGCCAGCAGCTTACGCGGACAGGGTGATGATACGCAGTATTTT. Translated, it gives CASSLRGQGDDTQYF.